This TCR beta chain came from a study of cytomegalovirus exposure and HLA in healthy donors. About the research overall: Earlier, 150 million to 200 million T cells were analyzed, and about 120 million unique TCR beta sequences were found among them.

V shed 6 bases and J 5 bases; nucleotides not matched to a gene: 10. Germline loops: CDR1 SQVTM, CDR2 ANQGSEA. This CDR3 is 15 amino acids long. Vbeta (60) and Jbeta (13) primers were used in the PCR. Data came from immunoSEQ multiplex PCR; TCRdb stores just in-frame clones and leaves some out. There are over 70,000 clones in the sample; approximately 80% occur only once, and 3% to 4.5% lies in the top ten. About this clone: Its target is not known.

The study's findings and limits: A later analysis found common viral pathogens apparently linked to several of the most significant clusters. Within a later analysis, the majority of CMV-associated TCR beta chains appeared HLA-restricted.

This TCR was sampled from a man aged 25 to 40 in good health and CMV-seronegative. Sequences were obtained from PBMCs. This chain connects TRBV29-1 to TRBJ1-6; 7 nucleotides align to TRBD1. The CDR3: CSVSTDRANNSPLHF. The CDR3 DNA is TGCAGCGTCTCTACCGACAGGGCAAATAATTCACCCCTCCACTTT. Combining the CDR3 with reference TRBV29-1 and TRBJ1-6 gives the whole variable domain SAVISQKPSRDICQRGTSLTIQCQVDSQVTMMFWYRQQPGQSLTLIATANQGSEATYESGFVIDKFPISRPNLTFSTLTVSNMSPEDSSIYLCSVSTDRANNSPLHFGNGTRLTVT.